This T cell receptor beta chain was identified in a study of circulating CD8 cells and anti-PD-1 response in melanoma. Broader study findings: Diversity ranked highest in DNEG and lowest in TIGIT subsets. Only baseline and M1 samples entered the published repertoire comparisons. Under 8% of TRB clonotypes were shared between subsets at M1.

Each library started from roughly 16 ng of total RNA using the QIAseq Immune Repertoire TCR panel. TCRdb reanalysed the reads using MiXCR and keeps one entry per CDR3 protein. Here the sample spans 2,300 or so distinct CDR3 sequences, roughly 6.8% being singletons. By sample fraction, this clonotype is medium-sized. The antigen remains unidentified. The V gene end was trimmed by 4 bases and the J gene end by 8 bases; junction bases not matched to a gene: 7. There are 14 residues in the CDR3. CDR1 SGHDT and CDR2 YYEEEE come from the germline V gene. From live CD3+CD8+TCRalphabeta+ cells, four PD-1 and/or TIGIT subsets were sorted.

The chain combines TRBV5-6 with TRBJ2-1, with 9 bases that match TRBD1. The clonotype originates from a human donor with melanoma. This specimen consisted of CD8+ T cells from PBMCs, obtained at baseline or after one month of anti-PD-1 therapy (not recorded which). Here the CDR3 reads CASSTRDRVDEQFF. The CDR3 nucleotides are TGTGCCAGCAGCACCCGGGACAGGGTGGATGAGCAGTTCTTC.